These 19 T cell receptor beta chains were all obtained from the same sample, sequenced in a study of CD4 T cells in relation to SARS-CoV-2 and coronaviruses. Before the COVID-19 pandemic, during about 2011-2019, CD4+ T cells were taken from unexposed donors. Isolation of CD4+ T cells took place after around eleven days in culture. These receptors have no known antigen. Sequenced by immunoSEQ multiplex PCR; TCRdb stores in-frame clones only, minus some. The sample yields about 24,000 clones, roughly 70% seen once. Specimen: CD4+ T cells from PBMCs, cultured in vitro. The receptors were gathered from a human donor in good health.

This clone has only a few counts. The gene calls are TRBV24-1 and TRBJ1-2, with a tentative D call TRBD1 (5 bases). Germline V gene lookup returns CDR1 KGHDR and CDR2 SFDVKD. This CDR3 has 13 amino acids. Trimming cost V 1 base and J 8 bases, with 10 bases left between them. This CDR3 reads CATSDLWGDGYTF. The CDR3 nucleotides read TGTGCCACCAGTGATTTATGGGGGGACGGCTACACCTTC.

The chain links TRBV3-1 (or the pseudogene TRBV3-2) to TRBJ1-5; a weak D match, TRBD1 (5 bases). Germline assignment: CDR1 LGHDT and CDR2 YNNKEL (reference sequence). V gave up 0 bases and J gave up 7 bases, with 13 bases separating them. The length of the CDR3 is 15 residues. The CDR3 DNA reads TGTGCCAGCAGCCAAGATTGGCAGGGTCAACAGCCCCAGCATTTT. Translated, it gives CASSQDWQGQQPQHF.

The rearrangement uses TRBV3-1 (or the pseudogene TRBV3-2) and TRBJ1-5; the match to TRBD1 covers 7 bases. CDR3 length: 14 residues. J was trimmed by 3 bases and V by 4 bases; bases with no gene match: 3. The germline V gene has CDR1 LGHDT and CDR2 YNNKEL (reference sequence). The CDR3 is CASSPGTVNQPQHF. The CDR3 nucleotides are TGTGCCAGCAGCCCCGGGACAGTCAATCAGCCCCAGCATTTT.

This clone was seen a few times. V gene TRBV7-9 combines with J gene TRBJ1-1, with TRBD1 as a possible D gene (5 bases). CDR1 is SEHNR, CDR2 FQNEAQ, per germline (reference sequence). Trimming stripped 5 bases from V and 7 bases from J, with 11 bases between. There are 12 residues in the CDR3. The CDR3 is CASSIQGIEAFF. The CDR3 nucleotides read TGTGCCAGCAGCATTCAGGGAATTGAAGCTTTCTTT.

This sequence joins TRBV4-1 and TRBJ2-4; tentatively, D is TRBD1 or TRBD2 (5 bases each). V dropped 1 base and J dropped 0 bases, with 13 bases sitting between them. Germline lookup yields CDR1 MGHRA and CDR2 YSYEKL. CDR3 length: 17 residues. CDR3 in DNA: TGCGCCAGCAGCCAAGGTGGGACGGAGGTAGCCAAAAACATTCAGTACTTC. This translates into CASSQGGTEVAKNIQYF.

V is TRBV4-1 and J is TRBJ1-1; possibly TRBD1 for D (5 bases). With 4 bases removed from V and 6 bases from J, the gap between germline ends came to 21 bases. Germline V gene lookup returns CDR1 MGHRA and CDR2 YSYEKL. This CDR3 has 16 residues. As DNA, the CDR3 is TGCGCCAGCAGCCCACCTCGTGGCAGGGTCATCCCTGAAGCTTTCTTT. This sequence encodes CASSPPRGRVIPEAFF.

The rearrangement links TRBV4-1 to TRBJ1-1; 10 bases are shared with TRBD1. Losses at the gene ends were 4 bases for V and 2 bases for J; bases not matched to a gene: 7. From germline, CDR1 is MGHRA and CDR2 YSYEKL. The CDR3 is made up of 16 amino acids. The CDR3 bases are TGCGCCAGCAGCCCGCGACAGGGGGCAGGTAACACTGAAGCTTTCTTT. Translated: CASSPRQGAGNTEAFF.

V is TRBV6-5 and J is TRBJ2-2; the match to TRBD1 covers 7 bases. Germline V gene sequence: CDR1 MNHEY, CDR2 SVGAGI. CDR3 size: 14 residues. With V trimmed by 7 bases and J by 4 bases, 6 bases remained unmatched. The CDR3 nucleotides are TGTGCCAGCATAGCGACAGGGTTCACCGGGGAGCTGTTTTTT. It codes for CASIATGFTGELFF.

The V call is TRBV7-3, the J call TRBJ1-2, with D hard to call. The V end was cut by 4 bases, the J end by 7 bases, with 28 bases between. This CDR3 spans 18 amino acids. Germline CDR1 reads SGHTA; CDR2 reads FQGTGA. As DNA, the CDR3 is TGTGCCAGCAGCTACCGGGCCGGTGGGGTGTCAGGAGGGTTTGGCTACACCTTC. Translation gives CASSYRAGGVSGGFGYTF.

This clone was seen only once. The chain carries TRBV14 and TRBJ2-2; the match to TRBD2 covers 8 bases. Germline CDR1 and CDR2: SGHDN and FVKESK. The V and J ends lost 4 bases and 4 bases, in that order; junction bases with no gene match: 11. CDR3 size: 17 residues. CDR3: CASSPFPSGRVTGELFF. Written as DNA, the CDR3 is TGTGCCAGCAGCCCGTTTCCGAGCGGGAGAGTCACCGGGGAGCTGTTTTTT.

The rearrangement links TRBV9 to TRBJ2-5, with D perhaps matching TRBD2 (6 bases). V gave up 0 bases and J gave up 5 bases, with 17 bases separating them. Per germline, CDR1 SGDLS and CDR2 YYNGEE. The CDR3 has 16 amino acids. CDR3 region: CASSVGSGGSGETQYF. In DNA, the CDR3 is TGTGCCAGCAGCGTAGGAAGTGGAGGGAGCGGGGAGACCCAGTACTTC.

The chain has TRBV2 and TRBJ2-7; 8 nucleotides agree with TRBD1. The CDR3 sequence is 13 residues long. Germline loops: CDR1 SNHLY, CDR2 FYNNEI. With V trimmed by 8 bases and J by 3 bases, 6 bases remained unmatched. CDR3 amino acids: CASSRDRGYEQYF. The CDR3 bases are TGTGCCAGCTCCAGAGACAGGGGCTACGAGCAGTACTTC.

This chain links TRBV6-1 with TRBJ1-6, with 7 bases matching TRBD1. Trimming removed 0 bases from V and 9 bases from J; junction bases left unmatched: 5. Germline CDR1 is MNHNS and CDR2 is SASEGT. The CDR3 contains 15 residues. CDR3 amino acids: CASSEARRGRSPLHF. As DNA, the CDR3 is TGTGCCAGCAGTGAAGCGAGGAGGGGGCGTTCACCCCTCCACTTT.

This chain links TRBV19 with TRBJ2-1, with D hard to call. Trimming shortened V by 3 bases and J by 2 bases, and 11 bases separated the two germline ends. This CDR3 spans 15 amino acids. Germline V gene data show CDR1 as LNHDA and CDR2 as SQIVND (reference sequence). CDR3 DNA sequence: TGTGCCAGTAGTATGTGGTCCTACGCCTACAATGAGCAGTTCTTC. Amino acids: CASSMWSYAYNEQFF.

This chain links TRBV24-1 with TRBJ2-1, with D maybe TRBD1 (5 bases). V was pared by 1 base and J by 0 bases, with 12 bases between. The germline gives CDR1 KGHDR, CDR2 SFDVKD. The CDR3 extends over 17 amino acids. For the CDR3, the DNA is TGTGCCACCAGTGATTTTAGGACAACCAACTCCTACAATGAGCAGTTCTTC. The encoded protein is CATSDFRTTNSYNEQFF.

The V and J genes are TRBV10-3 and TRBJ2-5, with 8 bases identical to TRBD1. This CDR3 region has 15 residues. Trimming removed 0 bases from V and 2 bases from J; junction bases left unmatched: 2. The germline V gene has CDR1 ENHRY and CDR2 SYGVKD. CDR3 in amino acids: CAISESGDRQETQYF. The DNA for the CDR3 is TGTGCCATCAGTGAGTCCGGGGACAGGCAAGAGACCCAGTACTTC.

This clone has just a few counts. The same CDR3 arises from other DNA sequences in this sample as well. V is TRBV6-4 and J is TRBJ2-1, with TRBD2 matching over 9 bases. CDR1 is MRHNA and CDR2 is SNTAGT in the germline V gene. V was clipped by 0 bases and J by 4 bases; unmatched bases: 1. The CDR3 has 15 residues. Here the CDR3 reads CASSDSSGSYNEQFF. CDR3 bases: TGTGCCAGCAGTGACTCTAGCGGGAGTTACAATGAGCAGTTCTTC.

The table lists this clone with a few counts. The V and J genes are TRBV19 and TRBJ2-3; TRBD1 or TRBD2 may be the D gene (5 bases each). From germline, CDR1 is LNHDA and CDR2 SQIVND (reference sequence). The CDR3 runs 13 residues. Trimming pared 6 bases from V and 5 bases from J, leaving 12 bases between. The CDR3 sequence: CASRSGTGDTQYF. The DNA of the CDR3 is TGTGCCAGTAGATCGGGAACAGGAGATACGCAGTATTTT.

Within the sample, this clone is medium-sized (0.01 to 0.1%). The genes are TRBV28 and TRBJ2-1; TRBD1 or TRBD2 may be the D gene (5 bases each). The CDR3 is made up of 14 amino acids. Germline V gene lookup returns CDR1 MDHEN and CDR2 SYDVKM. Trimming stripped 6 bases from V and 10 bases from J, with 19 bases between. CDR3 sequence: CASRPGTDISEQFF. The CDR3 bases are TGTGCCAGCAGACCCGGGACGGATATCAGCGAGCAGTTCTTC.